This T cell receptor (beta chain) appears in the sequencing data of a study of blood T cell repertoires in COVID-19. Study-wide background: Material from acute and convalescent COVID-19 was sourced from the United States, Italy and Spain.

Measured with immunoSEQ multiplex PCR; TCRdb has only the in-frame clones, and not every one. The profile shows around 110,000 clones, 82% of them singletons. Germline trimming cut 8 bases from V and 5 bases from J; bases unmatched to any gene: 9. This CDR3 region has 14 residues. CDR1 SGHRS and CDR2 YFSETQ come from the germline V gene. This receptor was identified in a woman between 65 and 79 years old with acute or convalescent COVID-19. The sequenced material came from peripheral blood. V gene TRBV5-1 combines with J gene TRBJ2-5; TRBD1 agrees at 10 bases. The chain's CDR3 is CASSGTGVGETQYF. The CDR3 nucleotides are TGCGCCAGTTCCGGGACAGGGGTGGGGGAGACCCAGTACTTC.